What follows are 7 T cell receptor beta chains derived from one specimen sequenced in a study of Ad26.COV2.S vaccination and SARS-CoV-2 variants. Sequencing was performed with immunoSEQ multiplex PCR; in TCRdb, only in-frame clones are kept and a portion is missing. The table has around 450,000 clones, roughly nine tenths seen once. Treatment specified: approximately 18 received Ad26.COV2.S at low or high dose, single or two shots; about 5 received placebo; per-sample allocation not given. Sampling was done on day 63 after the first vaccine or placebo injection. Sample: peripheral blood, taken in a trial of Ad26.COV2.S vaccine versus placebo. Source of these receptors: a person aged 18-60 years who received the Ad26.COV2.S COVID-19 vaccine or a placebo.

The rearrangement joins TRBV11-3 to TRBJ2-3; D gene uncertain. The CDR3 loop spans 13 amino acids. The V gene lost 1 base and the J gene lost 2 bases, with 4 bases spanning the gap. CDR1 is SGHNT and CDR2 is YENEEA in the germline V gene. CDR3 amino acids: CASSLGPTDTQYF. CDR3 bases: TGTGCCAGCAGCTTAGGTCCCACAGATACGCAGTATTTT.

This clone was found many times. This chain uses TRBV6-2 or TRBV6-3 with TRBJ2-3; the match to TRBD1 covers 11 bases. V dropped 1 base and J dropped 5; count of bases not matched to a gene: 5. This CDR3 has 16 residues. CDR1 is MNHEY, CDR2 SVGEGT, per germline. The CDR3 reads CASSYFRDRGKDTQYF. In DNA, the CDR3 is TGTGCCAGCAGTTACTTTCGGGACAGGGGGAAAGATACGCAGTATTTT.

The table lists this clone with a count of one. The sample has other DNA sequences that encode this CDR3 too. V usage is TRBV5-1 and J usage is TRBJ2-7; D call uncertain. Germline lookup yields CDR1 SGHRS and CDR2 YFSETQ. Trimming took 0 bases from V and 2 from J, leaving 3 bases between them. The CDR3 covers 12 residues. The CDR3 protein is CASSLGAYEQYF. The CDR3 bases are TGCGCCAGCAGCTTGGGGGCCTACGAGCAGTACTTC.

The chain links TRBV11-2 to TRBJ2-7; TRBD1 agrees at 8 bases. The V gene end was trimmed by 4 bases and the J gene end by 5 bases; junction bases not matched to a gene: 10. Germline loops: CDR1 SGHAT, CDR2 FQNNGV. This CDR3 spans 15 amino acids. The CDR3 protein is CASSSVRRGHHEQYF. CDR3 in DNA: TGTGCCAGCAGCTCCGTCCGCAGGGGGCACCACGAGCAGTACTTC.

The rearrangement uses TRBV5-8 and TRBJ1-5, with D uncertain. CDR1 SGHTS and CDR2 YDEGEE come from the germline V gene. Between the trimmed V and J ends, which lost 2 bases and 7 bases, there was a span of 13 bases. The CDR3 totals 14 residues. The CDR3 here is CASSFYRYYQPQHF. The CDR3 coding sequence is TGTGCCAGCAGCTTTTATCGGTATTACCAGCCCCAGCATTTT. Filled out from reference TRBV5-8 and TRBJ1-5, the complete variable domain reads EAGVTQSPTHLIKTRGQQATLRCSPISGHTSVYWYQQALGLGLQFLLWYDEGEERNRGNFPPRFSGRQFPNYSSELNVNALELEDSALYLCASSFYRYYQPQHFGDGTRLSIL.

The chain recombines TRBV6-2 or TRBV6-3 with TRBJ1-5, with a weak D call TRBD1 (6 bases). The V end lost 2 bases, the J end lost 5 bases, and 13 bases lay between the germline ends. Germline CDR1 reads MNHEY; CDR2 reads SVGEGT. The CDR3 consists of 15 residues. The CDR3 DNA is TGTGCCAGCAGTTACGAGGACAGTGGCTATCAGCCCCAGCATTTT. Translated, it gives CASSYEDSGYQPQHF.

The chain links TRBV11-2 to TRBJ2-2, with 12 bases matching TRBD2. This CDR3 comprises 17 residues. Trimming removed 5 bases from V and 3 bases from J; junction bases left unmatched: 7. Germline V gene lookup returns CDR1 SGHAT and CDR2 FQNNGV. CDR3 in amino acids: CASSKAASGRDTGELFF. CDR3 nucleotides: TGTGCCAGCAGCAAGGCGGCTAGCGGGAGGGACACCGGGGAGCTGTTTTTT.